This passage covers 27 T cell receptor beta chains from one sample sequenced in a study of response to subunit inactivated influenza vaccine. TCRdb itself ran the RT-PCR reads through MiXCR, one entry per CDR3 protein. Of 450,000 to 500,000 distinct CDR3 sequences in the sample, around 9.9% are singletons; the top ten hold 12%. The sequences come from PBMCs from blood, collected more than 35 days after vaccination. These receptors all stem from a man aged 50-60 years who received an inactivated influenza vaccine.

This clonotype was recorded at least ten times. V usage is TRBV5-1 and J usage is TRBJ2-1; weak D call: TRBD2 (6 bases). CDR3 length equals 15 residues. Trimming pared 4 bases from V and 5 bases from J, leaving 16 bases between. From germline, CDR1 is SGHRS and CDR2 YFSETQ. As DNA, the CDR3 is TGCGCCAGCAGCCCCCAAGCTGGACTAAACAATGAGCAGTTCTTC. This sequence encodes CASSPQAGLNNEQFF. Looking up the rest from reference TRBV5-1 and TRBJ2-1 gives the full variable domain: KAGVTQTPRYLIKTRGQQVTLSCSPISGHRSVSWYQQTPGQGLQFLFEYFSETQRNKGNFPGRFSGRQFSNSRSEMNVSTLELGDSALYLCASSPQAGLNNEQFFGPGTRLTVL.

This sequence joins TRBV30 and TRBJ2-7, with D perhaps TRBD1 (5 bases). This CDR3 region has 12 residues. The V gene lost 0 bases and the J gene lost 5 bases, with 8 bases spanning the gap. CDR1 GTSNPN and CDR2 SVGIG come from the germline V gene (reference sequence). CDR3 bases: TGTGCCTGGAGTGTGACAGCCCACGAGCAGTACTTC. Translation: CAWSVTAHEQYF.

In its sample, this clonotype was seen a few times. This rearrangement joins TRBV7-2 to TRBJ2-1; 7 bases align to TRBD2. There are 17 residues in the CDR3. Trimming at V came to 5 bases and at J to 1 base, leaving 11 bases not matched to a gene. Germline V gene sequence: CDR1 SGHTA, CDR2 FQGNSA. The CDR3 DNA sequence: TGTGCCAGCAGCCCGCATTTGGGGCGGGGGTCCTACAATGAGCAGTTCTTC. Protein product: CASSPHLGRGSYNEQFF.

This chain connects TRBV24-1 to TRBJ1-5, with D possibly matching TRBD1 (6 bases). CDR1 KGHDR and CDR2 SFDVKD come from the germline V gene. V gave up 8 bases and J gave up 0 bases, with 16 bases separating them. There are 16 residues in the CDR3. For the CDR3, the DNA is TGTGCCACCACTCTTGGGGGCAGTTCTAGCAATCAGCCCCAGCATTTT. It yields the protein CATTLGGSSSNQPQHF.

The chain joins TRBV15 to TRBJ2-1, with a weak D call TRBD2 (5 bases). V was pared by 5 bases and J by 0 bases, with 17 bases between. The CDR3 loop spans 17 amino acids. CDR1 and CDR2 (germline): LNHNV, YYDKDF (reference sequence). The DNA of the CDR3 is TGTGCCACCAGCGGAGGTTACAGTATCCGCTCCTACAATGAGCAGTTCTTC. It codes for CATSGGYSIRSYNEQFF.

The chain combines TRBV5-1 with TRBJ2-7; tentative D call: TRBD2 (6 bases). Deletions cut 2 bases from V and 0 bases from J, with 12 bases between. The germline V gene has CDR1 SGHRS and CDR2 YFSETQ. CDR3 size: 15 residues. CDR3 nucleotides: TGCGCCAGCAGCTTCGGGGGTCAGAACTCCTACGAGCAGTACTTC. Protein sequence: CASSFGGQNSYEQYF.

This clonotype was observed at least ten times. The chain is built from TRBV12-3 or TRBV12-4 and TRBJ2-1; TRBD2 aligns across 10 bases. V shed 6 bases and J 6 bases; nucleotides not matched to a gene: 8. This CDR3 has 15 amino acids. The CDR3 sequence is CASSLSGGAFNEQFF. The CDR3 coding sequence is TGTGCCAGCAGCTTGAGCGGGGGGGCCTTCAATGAGCAGTTCTTC.

This chain links TRBV7-8 with TRBJ2-5; TRBD1 matches 8 bases. The CDR3 extends over 14 amino acids. J lost 5 bases, V lost 4 bases, and 6 bases had no gene match. Germline V CDR1 and CDR2: SGHVS, FQNEAQ. The chain's CDR3 is CASSYDRGGETQYF. Here the CDR3 DNA reads TGTGCCAGCAGCTACGACAGGGGCGGGGAGACCCAGTACTTC.

This clonotype has just a few counts. J is TRBJ1-1 and V is TRBV7-9; D unresolved. Germline CDR1 SEHNR, CDR2 FQNEAQ (reference sequence). The ends were cut back, 4 bases at V and 1 base at J, with 13 bases in the middle. The CDR3 loop spans 15 amino acids. CDR3 in DNA: TGTGCCAGCAGCTCCTTGGCGGGCACGAACACTGAAGCTTTCTTT. Encoded protein: CASSSLAGTNTEAFF.

This clonotype was seen many times. CDR3 loop: CAIRDKNLVDSEQYF. The CDR3 DNA follows: TGTGCCATTCGGGACAAAAACTTGGTAGACAGCGAGCAGTACTTC. V is TRBV10-3 and J is TRBJ2-7, with a possible D match to TRBD1 (6 bases). V was pared by 9 bases and J by 6 bases, with 24 bases between. This CDR3 comprises 15 residues. Germline V gene sequence: CDR1 ENHRY, CDR2 SYGVKD.

The genes are TRBV6-2 or TRBV6-3 and TRBJ2-3; D unresolved. CDR1 is MNHEY and CDR2 is SVGEGT in the germline V gene. The CDR3 runs to 13 residues. V gave up 7 bases and J gave up 2 bases, with 10 bases separating them. The CDR3 DNA is TGTGCCAGCAACGATAGGAACACAGATACGCAGTATTTT. Its protein is CASNDRNTDTQYF.

Of note for this clonotype: The junction departs from the called germline gene at one end, perhaps through a read error. This rearrangement joins TRBV7-8 to TRBJ2-7, with 10 bases identical to TRBD1. This CDR3 is 16 amino acids long. Germline CDR1 SGHVS, CDR2 FQNEAQ. CDR3 in amino acids: CASGLDGTGDTYEQYF. Written as DNA, the CDR3 is TGTGCCAGCGGCTTAGACGGGACAGGGGACACCTACGAGCAGTACTTC.

This clonotype was recorded a few times. The V and J genes are TRBV29-1 and TRBJ2-5; D ambiguous. V lost 3 bases to trimming and J lost 4 bases, with 12 bases between them. The CDR3 runs to 13 residues. Germline V gives CDR1 SQVTM, CDR2 ANQGSEA. This chain's CDR3 is CSVELGRRETQYF. CDR3 DNA: TGCAGCGTTGAGCTAGGGCGGCGAGAGACCCAGTACTTC.

This clonotype appeared a few times. The chain employs TRBV20-1 and TRBJ1-4; unclear D gene. Per the germline V gene, CDR1 is DFQATT and CDR2 is SNEGSKA (reference sequence). The V end was cut by 1 base, the J end by 0 bases, with 15 bases between. The CDR3 has 17 residues. This chain's CDR3 is CSARAYRTATTNEKLFF. CDR3 in DNA: TGCAGTGCTAGAGCTTACCGGACGGCCACAACTAATGAAAAACTGTTTTTT.

This clonotype was observed at least ten times. The gene calls are TRBV12-3 or TRBV12-4 and TRBJ2-7, with 8 bases that match TRBD1. J gave up 6 bases and V 5 bases, and 9 bases lay outside the gene matches. This CDR3 spans 14 amino acids. In DNA form, the CDR3 reads TGTGCCAGCAGTCGACGGACAGGGCCCACCGAGCAGTACTTC. It yields the protein CASSRRTGPTEQYF.

In this sample, this clonotype turned up a few times. The chain uses TRBV5-6 and TRBJ2-5; D unclear. CDR1 SGHDT and CDR2 YYEEEE come from the germline V gene. The ends were cut back, 1 base at V and 1 base at J, with 17 bases in the middle. There are 17 residues in the CDR3. CDR3 DNA sequence: TGTGCCAGCAGCTTGTATTTAGGGTTTGTAGGCCAAGAGACCCAGTACTTC. Its protein product is CASSLYLGFVGQETQYF.

The chain combines TRBV7-6 with TRBJ2-1; perhaps TRBD1 as D (6 bases). Germline V lookup: CDR1 SGHVS, CDR2 FNYEAQ. This CDR3 region has 13 residues. V lost 0 bases and J lost 9, with 9 bases in between. The CDR3 bases are TGTGCCAGCAGCTTAGCACAGGGCGTTGAGCAGTTCTTC. This sequence encodes CASSLAQGVEQFF.

There are a few counts of this clonotype. The V call is TRBV29-1, the J call TRBJ2-7, with 11 bases lining up with TRBD2. The length of the CDR3 is 18 residues. The V and J ends lost 4 bases and 5 bases, in that order; junction bases with no gene match: 19. Germline V gene lookup returns CDR1 SQVTM and CDR2 ANQGSEA. CDR3 amino acids: CSVGGAVGAPGLADEQYF. DNA of the CDR3: TGCAGCGTTGGGGGTGCCGTGGGAGCCCCGGGACTAGCGGACGAGCAGTACTTC.

The CDR3 nucleotides are TGTGCCAGCAGCTTGGGGGGCGATATAAACACTGAAGCTTTCTTT. As protein: CASSLGGDINTEAFF. This sequence joins TRBV5-6 and TRBJ1-1; TRBD1 might be the D (5 bases). This CDR3 is 15 amino acids long. The V and J ends lost 0 bases and 2 bases respectively, with 11 bases between them. The germline V gene has CDR1 SGHDT and CDR2 YYEEEE.

This clonotype has only a few counts. This chain connects TRBV4-3 to TRBJ1-3; no reliable D call. V was pared by 4 bases and J by 1 base, with 11 bases between. This CDR3 comprises 15 residues. Per germline, CDR1 LGHNA and CDR2 YSLEER. The DNA for the CDR3 is TGCGCCAGCAGCCCCCGGCGAGCGTCTGGAAACACCATATATTTT. It translates to CASSPRRASGNTIYF.

The chain is built from TRBV12-3 or TRBV12-4 and TRBJ1-1; 7 bases map to TRBD1. Trimming at V came to 5 bases and at J to 6 bases, leaving 12 bases not matched to a gene. The CDR3 has 15 residues. The CDR3 protein is CASSPRQGRVAEAFF. The CDR3 DNA follows: TGTGCCAGCAGTCCAAGACAGGGAAGGGTAGCTGAAGCTTTCTTT.

This clonotype was counted at least ten times. V is TRBV4-2 and J is TRBJ2-5; 10 bases are a match to TRBD2. The J segment lost 5 bases and the V segment lost 3 bases, leaving 9 bases of the junction unmatched. The CDR3 sequence is 16 residues long. The germline V gene encodes CDR1 LGHNA and CDR2 YNFKEQ. CDR3 residues: CASSHLLAGVVETQYF. Written as DNA, the CDR3 is TGTGCCAGCAGCCACCTCCTAGCGGGGGTGGTTGAGACCCAGTACTTC.

V gene TRBV14 combines with J gene TRBJ2-7; D not resolved. From germline, CDR1 is SGHDN and CDR2 FVKESK. The CDR3 has 14 residues. V shed 0 bases and J shed 1 base, with 7 bases lying between them. The CDR3 coding sequence is TGTGCCAGCAGCCAAGACGATATTTCCTACGAGCAGTACTTC. Protein: CASSQDDISYEQYF.

The V gene is TRBV6-2 or TRBV6-3, the J gene TRBJ2-7, with D perhaps TRBD1 (6 bases). Between the trimmed V and J ends, which lost 5 bases and 3 bases, there was a span of 11 bases. CDR1 and CDR2 from the germline V gene are MNHEY and SVGEGT. There are 13 residues in the CDR3. CDR3 amino acids: CASSPLQGYEQYF. Written as DNA, the CDR3 is TGTGCCAGCAGTCCGCTACAGGGCTACGAGCAGTACTTC.

In its sample, this clonotype was seen a few times. This sequence joins TRBV6-5 and TRBJ1-1; TRBD1 is a possible D gene (5 bases). There are 16 residues in the CDR3. Trimming left V 0 bases short and J 6 bases short, with 17 bases between. The germline CDR1 and CDR2 sequences are MNHEY and SVGAGI. The CDR3 DNA follows: TGTGCCAGCAGTTACTCCCGACAGTTTGTCAAAGCTGAAGCTTTCTTT. Its translation is CASSYSRQFVKAEAFF.

This chain connects TRBV28 to TRBJ2-1; 9 bases are shared with TRBD1. Losses at the gene ends were 3 bases for V and 5 bases for J; bases not matched to a gene: 5. The CDR3 loop spans 15 amino acids. In germline, CDR1 is MDHEN, CDR2 SYDVKM. The CDR3 bases are TGTGCCAGCAGTTTTGGGACAGGGATCGACAATGAGCAGTTCTTC. It specifies CASSFGTGIDNEQFF.

V gene TRBV29-1 combines with J gene TRBJ1-5; D gene ambiguous. V lost 6 bases and J 8 bases, leaving 17 bases between the germline ends. The CDR3 totals 13 residues. From germline, CDR1 is SQVTM and CDR2 ANQGSEA. The CDR3 loop is CSVSAGRLEPQHF. The CDR3 region has the DNA TGCAGCGTAAGCGCCGGACGTCTTGAGCCCCAGCATTTT.